Below, 30 T cell receptor beta chains from the same sample are listed, as sequenced in a study of blood T cell repertoires in COVID-19. This table comes from immunoSEQ multiplex PCR, and its TCRdb copy is limited to in-frame clones, with some not included. The repertoire holds roughly 57,000 clones, with around 79% as singletons. Sequencing was performed on peripheral blood. These TCRs come from a woman between 65 and 79 years old with acute or convalescent COVID-19.

A single count supports this clone. The chain joins TRBV3-1 (or the pseudogene TRBV3-2) to TRBJ1-2; tentative D call: TRBD1 (6 bases). Germline V lookup: CDR1 LGHDT, CDR2 YNNKEL (reference sequence). This CDR3 is built from 15 residues. Trimming removed 0 bases from V and 2 bases from J, with 10 bases in between. This chain's CDR3 is CASSQEMGANYGYTF. CDR3 sequence (DNA): TGTGCCAGCAGCCAAGAGATGGGGGCGAACTATGGCTACACCTTC.

CDR3 sequence reads: CASGLSTGGNYGYTF. The CDR3 coding sequence is TGTGCTAGTGGTTTGTCGACAGGGGGCAACTATGGCTACACCTTC. The chain combines TRBV12-5 with TRBJ1-2; TRBD1 agrees at 10 bases. CDR1 is LGHNT, CDR2 FRNRAP, per germline. Trimming took 2 bases from V and 2 from J; bases not matched to a gene: 2. The CDR3 extends over 15 amino acids.

The CDR3: CASSFRGNGAGQGNKNIQYF. The CDR3 DNA is TGTGCCAGCAGCTTTAGGGGAAACGGGGCAGGGCAGGGGAATAAAAACATTCAGTACTTC. The J gene is TRBJ2-4, the V gene TRBV7-3, with D perhaps matching TRBD1 (6 bases). This CDR3 comprises 20 residues. CDR1 is SGHTA, CDR2 FQGTGA, per germline. V was trimmed by 3 bases and J by 4 bases, leaving 28 bases between them.

This chain connects TRBV6-2 or TRBV6-3 to TRBJ2-7; 8 bases are shared with TRBD1. The CDR3 has 15 amino acids. Germline CDR1 and CDR2: MNHEY and SVGEGT. Unmatched junction bases numbered 5, after V lost 4 bases and J lost 0 bases. The chain's CDR3 is CASSLTGTGSYEQYF. The CDR3 DNA is TGTGCCAGCAGTTTAACCGGGACAGGCTCCTACGAGCAGTACTTC.

The CDR3 reads CATSDTGGTDTQYF. The CDR3 region has the DNA TGTGCCACCAGTGACACAGGGGGCACAGATACGCAGTATTTT. V is TRBV24-1 and J is TRBJ2-3; TRBD1 aligns across 7 bases. This CDR3 comprises 14 residues. Germline V gives CDR1 KGHDR, CDR2 SFDVKD. With V trimmed by 4 bases and J by 1 base, 1 base remained unmatched.

V gene TRBV28 combines with J gene TRBJ2-7, with a tentative D call TRBD1 (5 bases). Germline assignment: CDR1 MDHEN and CDR2 SYDVKM. The CDR3 has 18 residues. The V end lost 4 bases, the J end lost 10 bases, and 32 bases lay between the germline ends. CDR3 residues: CASSSVLPRQGLERRQYF. The CDR3 nucleotides read TGTGCCAGCAGTTCCGTCCTCCCAAGGCAGGGCTTGGAGCGCCGACAGTACTTC.

The gene calls are TRBV30 and TRBJ2-3, with 9 bases matching TRBD1. CDR1 is GTSNPN and CDR2 is SVGIG in the germline V gene (reference sequence). V lost 4 bases to trimming and J lost 5 bases; unmatched junction nucleotides: 7. The CDR3 totals 14 residues. The CDR3 DNA reads as TGTGCCTGGAACAGGGGGCGAGTGGGAGATACGCAGTATTTT. It encodes CAWNRGRVGDTQYF.

V usage is TRBV9 and J usage is TRBJ2-3; weak D call: TRBD2 (5 bases). Germline CDR1 reads SGDLS; CDR2 reads YYNGEE. This CDR3 is built from 11 residues. With 9 bases removed from V and 6 bases from J, the gap between germline ends came to 11 bases. CDR3 in amino acids: CATGVGDTQYF. CDR3 nucleotides: TGTGCCACCGGGGTAGGGGATACGCAGTATTTT. The full variable domain, rest sourced from reference TRBV9 and TRBJ2-3, is DSGVTQTPKHLITATGQRVTLRCSPRSGDLSVYWYQQSLDQGLQFLIQYYNGEERAKGNILERFSAQQFPDLHSELNLSSLELGDSALYFCATGVGDTQYFGPGTRLTVL.

This sequence joins TRBV10-3 and TRBJ2-7; possible D gene TRBD1, 7 bases. The CDR3 runs 12 residues. Germline V lookup: CDR1 ENHRY, CDR2 SYGVKD. Trimming removed 8 bases at V and 3 bases at J, with 11 bases between. The CDR3 DNA follows: TGTGCCATCGCCCAGGGGGGCTACGAGCAGTACTTC. Its translation is CAIAQGGYEQYF.

This chain connects TRBV7-2 to TRBJ1-4; tentative D call: TRBD1 (5 bases). Germline CDR1 reads SGHTA; CDR2 reads FQGNSA. Trimming removed 5 bases from V and 8 bases from J, with 18 bases in between. The CDR3 is made up of 15 amino acids. The CDR3 region is CASSTRIGGREKLFF. The CDR3, as DNA: TGTGCCAGCAGCACCCGAATTGGGGGGAGGGAAAAACTGTTTTTT. Full variable domain (outside the CDR3, taken from reference TRBV7-2 and TRBJ1-4): GAGVSQSPSNKVTEKGKDVELRCDPISGHTALYWYRQSLGQGLEFLIYFQGNSAPDKSGLPSDRFSAERTGGSVSTLTIQRTQQEDSAVYLCASSTRIGGREKLFFGSGTQLSVL.

CDR3 in DNA: TGTGCCACCAGCAGACCCGGCGGCCAGGGGGAGCAGTACTTC. This encodes CATSRPGGQGEQYF. This sequence joins TRBV15 and TRBJ2-7, with D maybe TRBD1 (6 bases). Trimming removed 2 bases at V and 7 bases at J, with 15 bases between. Germline CDR1 and CDR2: LNHNV and YYDKDF (reference sequence). The CDR3 runs to 14 residues.

This clone was recorded many times. This chain connects TRBV5-6 to TRBJ1-3; D is perhaps TRBD1 (5 bases). This CDR3 has 19 residues. CDR1 and CDR2 (germline): SGHDT, YYEEEE. The V gene lost 0 bases and the J gene lost 0 bases, with 19 bases spanning the gap. CDR3 sequence reads: CASSLELYGGRFSGNTIYF. The DNA for the CDR3 is TGTGCCAGCAGCTTGGAACTGTATGGGGGGAGATTCTCTGGAAACACCATATATTTT.

V is TRBV7-9 and J is TRBJ1-2; 7 bases map to TRBD1. This CDR3 comprises 17 residues. J was trimmed by 7 bases and V by 4 bases; bases with no gene match: 18. Germline CDR1 and CDR2: SEHNR and FQNEAQ (reference sequence). The CDR3 DNA follows: TGTGCCAGCAGCTCGGCCGGGACAGAGGTCCGAGGGGGTGGCTACACCTTC. Protein sequence: CASSSAGTEVRGGGYTF.

The chain recombines TRBV6-4 with TRBJ1-5; D call uncertain. V gave up 4 bases and J gave up 0 bases, with 10 bases separating them. This CDR3 comprises 15 residues. Germline-derived CDR1 and CDR2 are MRHNA and SNTAGT. The CDR3 region has the DNA TGTGCCAGCAGTGTTGAACCGAGTAGCAATCAGCCCCAGCATTTT. This codes for CASSVEPSSNQPQHF.

The chain is built from TRBV2 and TRBJ1-2; no reliable D call. V was shortened by 2 bases and J by 4 bases, with 11 bases between the two germline ends. Germline V gives CDR1 SNHLY, CDR2 FYNNEI. The CDR3 spans 14 residues. The CDR3 nucleotides are TGTGCCAGCAGTGAATACGGCAGGCTCTATGGCTACACCTTC. Its protein product is CASSEYGRLYGYTF.

The chain is built from TRBV30 and TRBJ2-7, with 7 nucleotides matching TRBD1. The germline CDR1 and CDR2 sequences are GTSNPN and SVGIG (reference sequence). The ends lost 8 bases at V and 0 bases at J; junction bases unmatched: 10. CDR3 length: 14 residues. Here the CDR3 reads CARRSTGSSYEQYF. The CDR3 DNA reads TGTGCCCGAAGGTCGACAGGGAGCTCCTACGAGCAGTACTTC.

The CDR3 coding sequence is TGTGCCAGTGGGAGTTCGAGGCCACGGGGCACTGAAGCTTTCTTT. It specifies CASGSSRPRGTEAFF. This chain links TRBV19 with TRBJ1-1; D not certain. V lost 8 bases and J 4 bases, leaving 20 bases between the germline ends. The V gene's germline CDR1 is LNHDA and CDR2 SQIVND (reference sequence). The CDR3 is 15 amino acids.

J is TRBJ1-2 and V is TRBV6-1; maybe TRBD1 (6 bases). This CDR3 is built from 15 residues. CDR1 and CDR2 from the germline V gene are MNHNS and SASEGT. Trimming pared 0 bases from V and 4 bases from J, leaving 12 bases between. The CDR3 here is CASSEAPGVGYGYTF. The DNA of the CDR3 is TGTGCCAGCAGTGAAGCCCCAGGGGTGGGCTATGGCTACACCTTC.

This clone was found once. V gene TRBV6-5 combines with J gene TRBJ2-5; weak D call: TRBD1 (6 bases). V was shortened by 7 bases and J by 5 bases, with 17 bases between the two germline ends. The CDR3 sequence is 14 residues long. The V gene's germline CDR1 is MNHEY and CDR2 SVGAGI. In DNA form, the CDR3 reads TGTGCCAGCATCCAGGTTGCAGGGGCGGAGACCCAGTACTTC. It codes for CASIQVAGAETQYF.

The chain is built from TRBV2 and TRBJ2-7; no reliable D call. This CDR3 is built from 12 residues. V lost 6 bases to trimming and J lost 7 bases, with 13 bases between them. Germline loops: CDR1 SNHLY, CDR2 FYNNEI. Here the CDR3 DNA reads TGTGCCAGCAGGCCCCCCGCGTCGGAGCAGTACTTC. It yields the protein CASRPPASEQYF.

The chain couples TRBV30 to TRBJ1-1; tentative D call: TRBD1 (5 bases). CDR1 is GTSNPN and CDR2 is SVGIG in the germline V gene (reference sequence). This CDR3 is 15 amino acids long. Trimming removed 1 base from V and 4 bases from J, with 16 bases in between. The CDR3 here is CAWSGGMGSSTEAFF. As DNA, the CDR3 is TGTGCCTGGAGTGGGGGCATGGGAAGTAGCACTGAAGCTTTCTTT.

The chain has TRBV7-9 and TRBJ1-1; D remains unclear. Germline CDR1 reads SEHNR; CDR2 reads FQNEAQ (reference sequence). This CDR3 has 12 residues. Trimming stripped 1 base from V and 10 bases from J, with 10 bases between. CDR3 amino acids: CASSLGLEGAFF. The CDR3 DNA reads TGTGCCAGCAGCTTAGGTCTGGAGGGAGCTTTCTTT.

The DNA for the CDR3 is TGTGCCAGTAGTATAGACAGAGGCTATGGCTACACCTTC. It specifies CASSIDRGYGYTF. The chain has TRBV19 and TRBJ1-2; D unclear. Trimming shortened V by 0 bases and J by 4 bases, and 6 bases separated the two germline ends. The CDR3 covers 13 residues. CDR1 is LNHDA and CDR2 is SQIVND in the germline V gene (reference sequence).

This clone showed up just once. This rearrangement joins TRBV7-8 to TRBJ2-3; weak D call: TRBD1 (6 bases). Germline assignment: CDR1 SGHVS and CDR2 FQNEAQ. There are 13 residues in the CDR3. V was pared by 5 bases and J by 3 bases, with 9 bases between. This CDR3 reads CASSQDRTDTQYF. The CDR3 coding sequence is TGTGCCAGCAGCCAGGACAGAACAGATACGCAGTATTTT.

This sequence joins TRBV7-3 and TRBJ1-6; 12 bases are shared with TRBD1. The CDR3 has 19 residues. After removal of 2 bases from V and 1 base from J, the junction contained 6 bases not matched to a gene. The germline V gene encodes CDR1 SGHTA and CDR2 FQGTGA. CDR3 coding DNA: TGTGCCAGCAGCTTACGTGGGACAGGGGGCACATCCTATAATTCACCCCTCCACTTT. This codes for CASSLRGTGGTSYNSPLHF.

The chain is built from TRBV2 and TRBJ2-7; 7 bases match TRBD1. Trimming cost V 0 bases and J 3 bases; bases outside gene matches: 8. The CDR3 runs to 16 residues. Germline V gene sequence: CDR1 SNHLY, CDR2 FYNNEI. CDR3 coding DNA: TGTGCCAGCAGTGAAGCGCAGTCTAGACAGGGCTACGAGCAGTACGTC. Its protein product is CASSEAQSRQGYEQYV.

This clone appeared a single time. The chain couples TRBV9 to TRBJ2-1; TRBD1 agrees at 7 bases. CDR3 length equals 15 residues. The V and J ends lost 0 bases and 7 bases, in that order; junction bases with no gene match: 7. In germline, CDR1 is SGDLS, CDR2 YYNGEE. Here the CDR3 DNA reads TGTGCCAGCAGCGTAGAGGGGGCCGTTGGGAATGAGCAGTTCTTC. The encoded protein is CASSVEGAVGNEQFF.

This clone was seen at least ten times. The genes are TRBV7-9 and TRBJ1-3; D is possibly TRBD1 (5 bases). V was shortened by 1 base and J by 2 bases, with 9 bases between the two germline ends. Germline values: CDR1 SEHNR, CDR2 FQNEAQ (reference sequence). The CDR3 spans 15 residues. The CDR3 region is CASSLVQGAGNTIYF. CDR3 DNA sequence: TGTGCCAGCAGCTTAGTCCAGGGTGCTGGAAACACCATATATTTT.

This sequence joins TRBV7-6 and TRBJ2-1; 8 bases map to TRBD1. The V gene end was trimmed by 0 bases and the J gene end by 7 bases; junction bases not matched to a gene: 5. The CDR3 contains 15 residues. Germline-derived CDR1 and CDR2 are SGHVS and FNYEAQ. CDR3 region: CASSLAGQVTNEQFF. The CDR3 bases are TGTGCCAGCAGCTTAGCGGGACAGGTGACTAATGAGCAGTTCTTC.

The genes are TRBV18 and TRBJ1-2; 7 bases map to TRBD1. The CDR3 sequence is 16 residues long. V was clipped by 2 bases and J by 5 bases; unmatched bases: 11. Germline V gene lookup returns CDR1 KGHSH and CDR2 LQKENI. CDR3 in DNA: TGTGCCAGCTCACCAACTCCCGGACAGGATGGTTATGGCTACACCTTC. Protein sequence: CASSPTPGQDGYGYTF.